The following is a TCR beta chain sequence with its context. The data originate from a study of PD-L1 blockade in urothelial cancer. The CDR3 is 14 amino acids. Germline trimming cut 6 bases from V and 5 bases from J; bases unmatched to any gene: 11. Germline V gene sequence: CDR1 SQVTM, CDR2 ANQGSEA. Some clones are missing from TCRdb's copy, which holds only in-frame ones; the method was immunoSEQ multiplex PCR. This sample carries about 71,000 clones, roughly 91% of them seen once, and the ten largest clones take about 3.2%. The V gene is TRBV29-1, the J gene TRBJ1-1, with 8 bases identical to TRBD1. The TCR was taken from a man aged 60-69 years with urothelial cancer. Sample: PBMCs, taken around atezolizumab (anti-PD-L1) treatment. The CDR3 region has the DNA TGCAGCGTCGGACGTGGACAGGGTATGACTGAAGCTTTCTTT. It encodes CSVGRGQGMTEAFF. Filled out from reference TRBV29-1 and TRBJ1-1, the complete variable domain reads SAVISQKPSRDICQRGTSLTIQCQVDSQVTMMFWYRQQPGQSLTLIATANQGSEATYESGFVIDKFPISRPNLTFSTLTVSNMSPEDSSIYLCSVGRGQGMTEAFFGQGTRLTVV.